This TCR beta chain stems from a study of T cell responses to AZD1222 COVID-19 vaccine. Study-level findings and limits: Dominant CD4 TCR responses targeted spike regions 160-218 and 743-854. At study baseline, merely six AZD1222 recipients were seropositive. Every sample of the repertoires postdated the peak T cell response.

The CDR3 length is 15 residues. Germline V gives CDR1 SEHNR, CDR2 FQNEAQ (reference sequence). Comments on this clone: Its antigen remains unidentified. An end of the junction does not agree with germline; a read error may underlie this.

Assay: immunoSEQ multiplex PCR; the TCRdb copy retains only in-frame clones and omits some. The table includes 180,000 or so clones, approximately 91% detected once. The source of this sequence is an adult who received the AZD1222 COVID-19 vaccine. The source was peripheral blood, collected 28 days after the second AZD1222 dose. The J gene is TRBJ2-7, the V gene TRBV7-9; 9 bases agree with TRBD2. The CDR3, as DNA: TGTGCCAGCAGCTTAGGGTCACCCATAGCGGGGGAGAACCACTTC. Its translation is CASSLGSPIAGENHF.